The next 26 T cell receptor beta chains were all read from a single sample in a study of blood T cell repertoires in COVID-19. Assay: immunoSEQ multiplex PCR; the TCRdb copy retains only in-frame clones and omits some. The table records 110,000 to 150,000 clones, around 84% of them present only once. The sequencing sample was made of peripheral blood. The receptor set was obtained from a woman aged 45-60 years with acute or convalescent COVID-19.

CDR3 residues: CASREPAGTSVGYF. CDR3 nucleotide sequence: TGTGCCAGCAGAGAACCCGCCGGGACTAGCGTCGGGTATTTT. The gene calls are TRBV3-1 (or the pseudogene TRBV3-2) and TRBJ2-3; 10 nucleotides line up with TRBD2. The V gene end was trimmed by 6 bases and the J gene end by 14 bases; junction bases not matched to a gene: 14. The CDR3 is 14 residues long. From germline, CDR1 is LGHDT and CDR2 YNNKEL (reference sequence).

The chain recombines TRBV3-1 (or the pseudogene TRBV3-2) with TRBJ2-7, with D unclear. CDR3 length: 14 amino acids. Germline V gives CDR1 LGHDT, CDR2 YNNKEL (reference sequence). V was trimmed by 0 bases and J by 5 bases, leaving 11 bases between them. Here the CDR3 DNA reads TGTGCCAGCAGCCAAGATCGATACTCACACGAGCAGTACTTC. Its translation is CASSQDRYSHEQYF.

DNA for the CDR3: TGTGCCAGCAGCGGCTTGACAGGGGGGGACACTGAAGCTTTCTTT. This encodes CASSGLTGGDTEAFF. The chain recombines TRBV9 with TRBJ1-1; 9 bases match TRBD1. This CDR3 is built from 15 residues. The germline V gene has CDR1 SGDLS and CDR2 YYNGEE. The V segment lost 3 bases and the J segment 3 bases; nucleotides outside the gene matches: 6.

This clone is categorized as medium-sized (0.01 to 0.1%). This rearrangement joins TRBV6-5 to TRBJ2-3, with TRBD2 as a possible D gene (5 bases). Per germline, CDR1 MNHEY and CDR2 SVGAGI. CDR3 length: 13 amino acids. Trimming removed 5 bases from V and 1 base from J, with 7 bases in between. The CDR3 protein is CASSKRGTDTQYF. CDR3 nucleotides: TGTGCCAGCAGTAAGAGGGGCACAGATACGCAGTATTTT.

In regard to this clone: A far larger clone is only one base removed, so a read error is likely. The V call is TRBV7-2, the J call TRBJ1-3, with 7 bases lining up with TRBD1. J was trimmed by 0 bases and V by 5 bases; bases with no gene match: 1. The germline V gene has CDR1 SGHTA and CDR2 FQGNSA. There are 14 residues in the CDR3. This CDR3 reads CASSQGDSGNTIYF. The CDR3 region has the DNA TGTGCCAGCAGCCAGGGGGACTCTGGAAACACCATATATTTT.

This chain links TRBV4-1 with TRBJ1-1; 8 positions agree with TRBD1. This CDR3 has 16 amino acids. Germline lookup yields CDR1 MGHRA and CDR2 YSYEKL. After removal of 4 bases from V and 5 bases from J, the junction contained 12 bases not matched to a gene. The CDR3 sequence is CASSREPGGWWTEAFF. CDR3 coding DNA: TGCGCCAGCAGCCGAGAACCAGGGGGCTGGTGGACTGAAGCTTTCTTT.

The V gene is TRBV2, the J gene TRBJ1-5, with D perhaps TRBD1 (6 bases). CDR1 is SNHLY and CDR2 is FYNNEI in the germline V gene. Trimming cost V 1 base and J 9 bases, with 19 bases left between them. The CDR3 covers 16 residues. CDR3 amino acids: CASSEGPGTSHRPQHF. In nucleotides, the CDR3 is TGTGCCAGCAGTGAAGGTCCCGGGACATCCCATCGGCCCCAGCATTTT. The full variable domain, in which reference TRBV2 and TRBJ1-5 provide the parts outside the CDR3, is EPEVTQTPSHQVTQMGQEVILRCVPISNHLYFYWYRQILGQKVEFLVSFYNNEISEKSEIFDDQFSVERPDGSNFTLKIRSTKLEDSAMYFCASSEGPGTSHRPQHFGDGTRLSIL.

This clone turned up a few times. The rearrangement links TRBV28 to TRBJ1-5; D might be TRBD1 (5 bases). CDR1 is MDHEN and CDR2 is SYDVKM in the germline V gene. V lost 8 bases to trimming and J lost 4 bases, with 12 bases between them. The CDR3 totals 13 residues. This chain's CDR3 is CASGPQGNQPQHF. The CDR3 nucleotides are TGTGCCAGCGGACCTCAGGGAAATCAGCCCCAGCATTTT.

This chain connects TRBV19 to TRBJ2-2; D unresolved. The germline V gene encodes CDR1 LNHDA and CDR2 SQIVND (reference sequence). CDR3 length: 14 residues. Trimming cost V 2 bases and J 1 base, with 5 bases left between them. The CDR3 sequence is CASSIQKNTGELFF. DNA for the CDR3: TGTGCCAGTAGTATACAAAAGAACACCGGGGAGCTGTTTTTT.

This chain's CDR3 is CASTETSGYNEQFF. CDR3 bases: TGTGCCAGTACCGAGACTAGCGGATACAATGAGCAGTTCTTC. The rearrangement joins TRBV19 to TRBJ2-1; 9 bases are shared with TRBD2. There are 14 residues in the CDR3. The trim removed 7 bases at V and 4 bases at J, leaving 5 bases unmatched. CDR1 LNHDA and CDR2 SQIVND come from the germline V gene (reference sequence).

CDR3: CASSVLREEKLFF. CDR3 nucleotide sequence: TGTGCCAGCAGTGTTCTACGGGAAGAAAAACTGTTTTTT. This chain uses TRBV6-1 with TRBJ1-4; D uncertain. In germline, CDR1 is MNHNS, CDR2 SASEGT. The V end was cut by 4 bases, the J end by 8 bases, with 11 bases between. This CDR3 is built from 13 residues.

This clone has only a few counts. The rearrangement links TRBV29-1 to TRBJ2-1, with D unresolved. V lost 8 bases to trimming and J lost 0 bases, with 8 bases between them. The CDR3 is 12 residues long. CDR1 is SQVTM, CDR2 ANQGSEA, per germline. The CDR3 sequence: CSQRSSYNEQFF. The CDR3 nucleotides are TGCAGCCAACGGAGCTCCTACAATGAGCAGTTCTTC.

In its sample, this clone was seen a few times. The chain couples TRBV14 to TRBJ2-5; maybe TRBD1 (5 bases). The CDR3 extends over 14 amino acids. Germline loops: CDR1 SGHDN, CDR2 FVKESK. The germline V and J ends were trimmed by 6 bases and 2 bases, with 13 bases remaining between them. DNA of the CDR3: TGTGCCAGCAGTCTCAACAGGAATCAAGAGACCCAGTACTTC. The encoded protein is CASSLNRNQETQYF.

The genes are TRBV19 and TRBJ2-2; 7 bases are a match to TRBD1. Germline V gene lookup returns CDR1 LNHDA and CDR2 SQIVND (reference sequence). The CDR3 length is 14 residues. V gave up 7 bases and J gave up 2 bases; unmatched junction bases: 4. The chain's CDR3 is CASILGGNTGELFF. The DNA for the CDR3 is TGTGCCAGTATCCTAGGGGGCAACACCGGGGAGCTGTTTTTT.

The V and J genes are TRBV28 and TRBJ1-4, with a weak D call TRBD1 (6 bases). The ends were cut back, 3 bases at V and 0 bases at J, with 14 bases in the middle. This CDR3 is built from 17 residues. The V gene's germline CDR1 is MDHEN and CDR2 SYDVKM. DNA of the CDR3: TGTGCCAGCAGTTTTCCCCGGACAGTTTCAACTAATGAAAAACTGTTTTTT. Translation: CASSFPRTVSTNEKLFF.

This chain joins TRBV19 and TRBJ2-3, with 12 bases matching TRBD2. Germline loops: CDR1 LNHDA, CDR2 SQIVND (reference sequence). V lost 6 bases and J lost 6; bases outside the gene matches: 7. The CDR3 length is 15 residues. The CDR3 region is CASRVLAGGGDTQYF. The CDR3 nucleotides are TGTGCCAGTAGGGTACTAGCGGGGGGAGGGGATACGCAGTATTTT.

The CDR3 here is CASSLVGRGGISNIQYF. In nucleotides, the CDR3 is TGTGCCAGCAGCTTAGTGGGCCGGGGTGGTATTTCAAACATTCAGTACTTC. This chain uses TRBV7-2 with TRBJ2-4, with TRBD2 as a possible D gene (5 bases). V gave up 1 base and J gave up 6 bases, with 19 bases separating them. The CDR3 consists of 17 residues. Germline CDR1 is SGHTA and CDR2 is FQGNSA. The variable domain in full, with the rest retrieved from reference TRBV7-2 and TRBJ2-4, is GAGVSQSPSNKVTEKGKDVELRCDPISGHTALYWYRQSLGQGLEFLIYFQGNSAPDKSGLPSDRFSAERTGGSVSTLTIQRTQQEDSAVYLCASSLVGRGGISNIQYFGAGTRLSVL.

This sequence joins TRBV7-3 and TRBJ1-2; 10 bases line up with TRBD1. This CDR3 is 16 amino acids long. Germline assignment: CDR1 SGHTA and CDR2 FQGTGA. J gave up 8 bases and V 2 bases, and 11 bases lay outside the gene matches. The CDR3 spells CASSLGTTGTGDGYTF. CDR3 nucleotide sequence: TGTGCCAGCAGCTTAGGAACCACCGGGACAGGGGACGGCTACACCTTC.

The J gene is TRBJ1-4, the V gene TRBV6-5; no definite D call. The germline V and J ends were trimmed by 2 bases and 5 bases, with 12 bases remaining between them. This CDR3 has 15 residues. CDR1 is MNHEY and CDR2 is SVGAGI in the germline V gene. The CDR3 sequence: CASSYEGVNNEKLFF. The CDR3 DNA reads TGTGCCAGCAGTTACGAGGGCGTAAACAATGAAAAACTGTTTTTT.

This rearrangement joins TRBV18 to TRBJ2-7; possibly TRBD1 for D (5 bases). The CDR3 is made up of 11 amino acids. Germline V gene lookup returns CDR1 KGHSH and CDR2 LQKENI. The V gene lost 5 bases and the J gene lost 6 bases, with 8 bases spanning the gap. The CDR3, as DNA: TGTGCCAGCTCAACAGGTCTCGAGCAGTACTTC. Translating it yields CASSTGLEQYF.

The CDR3 loop is CASSRERNTEAFF. CDR3 bases: TGTGCCAGCAGCCGAGAACGGAACACTGAAGCTTTCTTT. The chain carries TRBV2 and TRBJ1-1, with no clear D. This CDR3 region has 13 residues. Per the germline V gene, CDR1 is SNHLY and CDR2 is FYNNEI. The V gene lost 6 bases and the J gene lost 1 base, with 9 bases spanning the gap.

Ten or more counts support this clone. The chain employs TRBV3-1 (or the pseudogene TRBV3-2) and TRBJ1-2, with unresolved D. This CDR3 has 13 amino acids. Germline CDR1 reads LGHDT; CDR2 reads YNNKEL (reference sequence). The V end was cut by 4 bases, the J end by 7 bases, with 13 bases between. DNA of the CDR3: TGTGCCAGCAGCCCCGGGGTGAGTCGTGGCTACACCTTC. Translated, it gives CASSPGVSRGYTF.

The V and J genes are TRBV5-5 and TRBJ1-4, with D maybe TRBD1 (6 bases). This CDR3 comprises 13 residues. V was cut by 0 bases and J by 8 bases, with 8 bases left in between. CDR1 SGHKS and CDR2 YYEKEE come from the germline V gene (reference sequence). CDR3 sequence (DNA): TGTGCCAGCAGCTTGGCGACAGGAGAAAAACTGTTTTTT. This encodes CASSLATGEKLFF.

The rearrangement uses TRBV19 and TRBJ2-1; possible D gene TRBD1, 6 bases. This CDR3 has 13 amino acids. Germline assignment: CDR1 LNHDA and CDR2 SQIVND (reference sequence). V was pared by 2 bases and J by 12 bases, with 14 bases between. The CDR3 here is CASSIRSDSGQFF. The DNA of the CDR3 is TGTGCCAGTAGTATAAGGTCGGACAGCGGGCAGTTCTTC.

This chain links TRBV10-3 with TRBJ1-1, with 8 bases matching TRBD1. CDR3 size: 15 residues. The germline V gene has CDR1 ENHRY and CDR2 SYGVKD. V was clipped by 2 bases and J by 1 base; unmatched bases: 3. For the CDR3, the DNA is TGTGCCATCAGTGAGGGGGACAGGCCGAACACTGAAGCTTTCTTT. It encodes CAISEGDRPNTEAFF.

V is TRBV15 and J is TRBJ1-1; the match to TRBD1 covers 8 bases. This CDR3 has 16 amino acids. Losses at the gene ends were 0 bases for V and 4 bases for J; bases not matched to a gene: 7. The germline CDR1 and CDR2 sequences are LNHNV and YYDKDF (reference sequence). The CDR3 DNA is TGTGCCACCAGCAGAGATCAGGGGGCAGGAGGCACTGAAGCTTTCTTT. Its translation is CATSRDQGAGGTEAFF. Full variable domain (outside the CDR3, taken from reference TRBV15 and TRBJ1-1): DAMVIQNPRYQVTQFGKPVTLSCSQTLNHNVMYWYQQKSSQAPKLLFHYYDKDFNNEADTPDNFQSRRPNTSFCFLDIRSPGLGDTAMYLCATSRDQGAGGTEAFFGQGTRLTVV.